The present T cell receptor beta chain was sequenced within a study of blood T cell repertoires in COVID-19. Overall study: Donors in the United States, Italy and Spain gave samples during acute or convalescent COVID-19.

Using immunoSEQ multiplex PCR, the repertoire was profiled, and TCRdb retains in-frame clones only, with some absent. The sample records 150,000 to 200,000 clones, 83% being singletons. The germline gives CDR1 SEHNR, CDR2 FQNEAQ (reference sequence). J was trimmed by 0 bases and V by 1 base; bases with no gene match: 3. This CDR3 contains 16 residues. The V call is TRBV7-9, the J call TRBJ2-3; TRBD2 agrees at 8 bases. The TCR sequence derives from a woman in her 70s who had recovered from COVID-19. Source material: peripheral blood. The CDR3 spells CASSLVLAGSTDTQYF. CDR3 bases: TGTGCCAGCAGCTTAGTCCTAGCGGGTAGCACAGATACGCAGTATTTT.